A single sample gave rise to the 18 T cell receptor beta chains below, sequenced in a study of control samples from healthy donors and cancer patients. Libraries were prepared by immunoSEQ multiplex PCR; TCRdb keeps only in-frame clonotypes and omits some of them. The table records 100,000 to 150,000 clones, about 88% of them present only once. The source material was blood. The origin of the receptors is a man aged 18 to 29 in good health.

The V and J genes are TRBV6-4 and TRBJ2-2; D is perhaps TRBD2 (5 bases). The germline V gene encodes CDR1 MRHNA and CDR2 SNTAGT. The CDR3 totals 14 residues. V was shortened by 2 bases and J by 4 bases, with 8 bases between the two germline ends. The CDR3 spells CASSDRAGTGELFF. The DNA for the CDR3 is TGTGCCAGCAGTGACAGGGCGGGCACCGGGGAGCTGTTTTTT.

V is TRBV19 and J is TRBJ1-5; D unresolved. Germline loops: CDR1 LNHDA, CDR2 SQIVND (reference sequence). This CDR3 has 14 residues. Trimming pared 8 bases from V and 2 bases from J, leaving 13 bases between. The CDR3: CASRVEGGNQPQHF. The CDR3 coding sequence is TGTGCCAGTCGGGTCGAGGGAGGCAATCAGCCCCAGCATTTT.

V is TRBV19 and J is TRBJ1-1, with TRBD1 matching 9 bases. V lost 3 bases and J lost 7; bases outside the gene matches: 3. Germline CDR1 LNHDA, CDR2 SQIVND (reference sequence). This CDR3 spans 13 amino acids. CDR3 bases: TGTGCCAGTAGTATCGGGACAGGGAGTGAAGCTTTCTTT. Translation gives CASSIGTGSEAFF. Together with reference TRBV19 and TRBJ1-1, the CDR3 gives the full variable domain: DGGITQSPKYLFRKEGQNVTLSCEQNLNHDAMYWYRQDPGQGLRLIYYSQIVNDFQKGDIAEGYSVSREKKESFPLTVTSAQKNPTAFYLCASSIGTGSEAFFGQGTRLTVV.

V and J are TRBV6-5 and TRBJ1-2; 7 bases are shared with TRBD1. The CDR3 sequence is 13 residues long. V gave up 4 bases and J gave up 14 bases; unmatched junction bases: 13. Germline CDR1 reads MNHEY; CDR2 reads SVGAGI. CDR3 region: CASSSDRVSARTF. The CDR3 DNA sequence: TGTGCCAGCAGTTCCGACAGGGTTTCCGCCCGTACCTTC.

J is TRBJ2-7 and V is TRBV11-3; 8 bases are a match to TRBD2. CDR3 length: 15 residues. Germline assignment: CDR1 SGHNT and CDR2 YENEEA. Trimming at V came to 5 bases and at J to 0 bases, leaving 6 bases not matched to a gene. CDR3 residues: CASSLGSGSSYEQYF. The CDR3 DNA follows: TGTGCCAGCAGCCTCGGGAGCGGGAGCTCCTACGAGCAGTACTTC.

The V and J genes are TRBV5-1 and TRBJ1-3; TRBD1 aligns across 7 bases. There are 15 residues in the CDR3. Germline CDR1 reads SGHRS; CDR2 reads YFSETQ. V lost 4 bases, J lost 2 bases, and 6 bases stayed unmatched. The CDR3 DNA reads TGCGCCAGCAGCCCTGAAGGGGGCCCTGGAAACACCATATATTTT. It encodes CASSPEGGPGNTIYF.

The V call is TRBV24-1, the J call TRBJ2-1; 8 bases map to TRBD2. Germline CDR1 is KGHDR and CDR2 is SFDVKD. The length of the CDR3 is 16 residues. V shed 4 bases and J 6 bases; nucleotides not matched to a gene: 10. Here the CDR3 DNA reads TGTGCCACCAGTGACGCCGGGGGGGCAGTGTCCAATGAGCAGTTCTTC. Its translation is CATSDAGGAVSNEQFF.

V usage is TRBV19 and J usage is TRBJ2-5; D call uncertain. The CDR3 loop spans 11 amino acids. CDR1 LNHDA and CDR2 SQIVND come from the germline V gene (reference sequence). V was trimmed by 3 bases and J by 7 bases, leaving 6 bases between them. The CDR3 DNA reads as TGTGCCAGTAGTATTCCTGGGACCCAGTACTTC. It codes for CASSIPGTQYF.

The genes are TRBV6-5 and TRBJ1-6, with 8 nucleotides matching TRBD1. The length of the CDR3 is 16 residues. Looked up from germline, CDR1 is MNHEY and CDR2 is SVGAGI. V dropped 2 bases and J dropped 12; count of bases not matched to a gene: 12. This CDR3 reads CASSYEAGGAHLPLHF. The CDR3 DNA reads TGTGCCAGCAGTTACGAGGCAGGGGGCGCCCATTTACCCCTCCACTTT.

The chain couples TRBV20-1 to TRBJ2-7, with 9 bases identical to TRBD2. Trimming cost V 3 bases and J 2 bases; bases outside gene matches: 5. Germline V lookup: CDR1 DFQATT, CDR2 SNEGSKA (reference sequence). The CDR3 extends over 14 amino acids. The CDR3 region has the DNA TGCAGTGCTAGTCCGGGCGGGAGGGCCTACGAGCAGTACTTC. It yields the protein CSASPGGRAYEQYF.

As for this clone: The same CDR3 also results from other DNA sequences found in this sample. The J gene is TRBJ1-2, the V gene TRBV11-2, with no clear D. CDR3 length: 12 amino acids. Germline V lookup: CDR1 SGHAT, CDR2 FQNNGV. The V and J ends lost 6 bases and 7 bases respectively, with 12 bases between them. The CDR3: CASSPATAGYTF. The CDR3 bases are TGTGCCAGCAGTCCTGCCACCGCTGGCTACACCTTC.

This clone was counted a single time. This chain uses TRBV5-4 with TRBJ1-1; D perhaps matches TRBD1 (6 bases). Trimming stripped 3 bases from V and 3 bases from J, with 21 bases between. The CDR3 totals 17 residues. Germline assignment: CDR1 SGHNT and CDR2 YYREEE (reference sequence). CDR3 in DNA: TGTGCCAGCAGCTGGGGGCAGGAGCAGTGGCGGGACACTGAAGCTTTCTTT. Its translation is CASSWGQEQWRDTEAFF. The full variable domain, in which reference TRBV5-4 and TRBJ1-1 provide the parts outside the CDR3, is ETGVTQSPTHLIKTRGQQVTLRCSSQSGHNTVSWYQQALGQGPQFIFQYYREEENGRGNFPPRFSGLQFPNYSSELNVNALELDDSALYLCASSWGQEQWRDTEAFFGQGTRLTVV.

The CDR3 loop is CASSIPDNQPQHF. Here the CDR3 DNA reads TGTGCCAGTAGTATCCCTGATAATCAGCCCCAGCATTTT. The V call is TRBV19, the J call TRBJ1-5; D unclear. CDR1 and CDR2 from the germline V gene are LNHDA and SQIVND (reference sequence). This CDR3 has 13 residues. V was shortened by 3 bases and J by 4 bases, with 7 bases between the two germline ends.

This chain joins TRBV4-3 and TRBJ1-2; D may be TRBD1 (6 bases). Germline CDR1 LGHNA, CDR2 YSLEER. The germline V and J ends were trimmed by 2 bases and 3 bases, with 10 bases remaining between them. The CDR3 length is 14 residues. This CDR3 reads CASSQSPGDYGYTF. The DNA for the CDR3 is TGCGCCAGCAGCCAAAGTCCAGGGGACTATGGCTACACCTTC.

This clone was seen a handful of times. Within the sample, other DNA sequences also encode this same CDR3. CDR3 nucleotide sequence: TGTGCCAGCAGTTTACGGGCAGGGGAAGAGACCCAGTACTTC. This codes for CASSLRAGEETQYF. The chain links TRBV27 to TRBJ2-5; tentatively, D is TRBD1 (6 bases). The V end lost 2 bases, the J end lost 3 bases, and 10 bases lay between the germline ends. CDR3 length: 14 amino acids. Germline V gives CDR1 MNHEY, CDR2 SMNVEV (reference sequence).

The chain links TRBV19 to TRBJ1-3, with a possible D match to TRBD1 (5 bases). The CDR3 has 15 residues. Trimming took off 8 bases at V and 2 bases at J, with 16 bases between the two ends. Germline V CDR1 and CDR2: LNHDA, SQIVND (reference sequence). The CDR3 reads CASRGTRGTGNTIYF. The DNA for the CDR3 is TGTGCCAGTCGGGGGACTCGGGGGACTGGAAACACCATATATTTT.

The chain has TRBV3-1 (or the pseudogene TRBV3-2) and TRBJ2-3; 9 nucleotides line up with TRBD2. The CDR3 is made up of 17 amino acids. V lost 0 bases, J lost 3 bases, and 7 bases stayed unmatched. Germline V gives CDR1 LGHDT, CDR2 YNNKEL (reference sequence). DNA for the CDR3: TGTGCCAGCAGCCAAGATCAGGGTGGACTAGCGACAGATACGCAGTATTTT. This gives the protein CASSQDQGGLATDTQYF.

The chain uses TRBV7-9 and TRBJ2-7; perhaps TRBD1 as D (6 bases). Germline V gene sequence: CDR1 SEHNR, CDR2 FQNEAQ (reference sequence). This CDR3 is built from 16 residues. V lost 7 bases to trimming and J lost 1 base, with 20 bases between them. This chain's CDR3 is CASILFHRDTSYEQYF. The CDR3 coding sequence is TGTGCCAGCATCCTATTTCACCGGGACACTTCCTACGAGCAGTACTTC.